Listed here is a single T cell receptor beta chain. These data belong to a study of T cell changes during pregnancy in multiple sclerosis. CDR1 and CDR2 from the germline V gene are MDHEN and SYDVKM. V was pared by 2 bases and J by 4 bases, with 8 bases between. This CDR3 is 14 amino acids long. The assay was immunoSEQ multiplex PCR, and TCRdb's table has in-frame clones only and misses some. The table includes tens of thousands of clones, 90% detected once. The J gene is TRBJ1-4, the V gene TRBV28; D call uncertain. This receptor was identified in a female donor in good health, enrolled as a control in a pregnancy study. The sequences come from peripheral blood, collected in the first trimester of pregnancy. The CDR3: CASSLSGLNEKLFF. For the CDR3, the DNA is TGTGCCAGCAGTTTAAGTGGACTTAATGAAAAACTGTTTTTT.